A selection of T cell receptor beta chains follows, all from one sample in a study of identical twins. Each CDR3 protein is one row after TCRdb ran MiXCR on the 5' RACE reads. The table has 520,000 or so distinct CDR3 sequences, around 20% seen once; the top ten hold about 0.91%. These same records also appear under a second study, on T cells expressing NK-cell markers.

Sequencing was carried out using CD4+ T cells sorted from blood. The receptors originated from a woman aged 18-35 years in good health. CDR3s include the opening cysteine and the closing phenylalanine or tryptophan. The D gene is left open where the match is weak. Clone sizes are given selectively: once, few, many, or a class where the clone is expanded.

TRBJ2-7 | few | TRBV20-1 | TRBD2 | CSASPGTSGSSEQYF | TGCAGTGCTAGCCCCGGGACTAGCGGGAGTTCCGAGCAGTACTTC
TRBJ2-1 | . | TRBV25-1 | . | CASSESGGVGEQFF | TGTGCCAGCAGTGAATCCGGAGGGGTAGGTGAGCAGTTCTTC
TRBJ2-1 | few | TRBV19 | . | CARRDLYNEQFF | TGTGCCAGAAGGGACCTGTACAATGAGCAGTTCTTC
TRBJ2-7 | . | TRBV9 | . | CASSVGVDPAYEQYF | TGTGCCAGCAGCGTAGGGGTGGACCCGGCCTACGAGCAGTACTTC
TRBJ2-3 | . | TRBV20-1 | TRBD2 | CSARDRTSGTATDTQYF | TGCAGTGCTAGAGATCGAACTAGCGGTACCGCTACAGATACGCAGTATTTT
TRBJ1-2 | . | TRBV6-5 | . | CASSYSSGGGYGYTF | TGTGCCAGCAGTTACTCGAGCGGGGGCGGCTATGGCTACACCTTC
TRBJ1-2 | few | TRBV29-1 | TRBD1 | CSVEENALQGRGYTF | TGCAGCGTTGAAGAAAACGCGTTACAGGGGCGCGGCTACACCTTC
TRBJ2-1 | . | TRBV19 | TRBD2 | CASSMLGGSAYNEQFF | TGTGCCAGTAGTATGTTGGGCGGGAGTGCGTACAATGAGCAGTTCTTC
TRBJ2-2 | few | TRBV20-1 | TRBD2 | CSARSSGNTGELFF | TGCAGTGCTAGGTCTAGCGGGAACACCGGGGAGCTGTTTTTT
TRBJ2-1 | . | TRBV19 | . | CASKSARHYNEQFF | TGTGCCAGTAAATCGGCAAGACATTACAATGAGCAGTTCTTC
TRBJ2-3 | many | TRBV7-2 | . | CASSLGRGADTQYF | TGTGCCAGCAGCTTAGGCAGGGGCGCAGATACGCAGTATTTT